What follows are 27 T cell receptor beta chains derived from one specimen sequenced in a study of blood T cell repertoires in COVID-19. Assay used: immunoSEQ multiplex PCR; TCRdb lists only in-frame clones, some missing. Of some 200,000 clones listed, approximately 89% were seen once; the top ten hold 4% to 5.5%. Source material: peripheral blood. The receptors here all came from a woman aged 40 to 49 with acute or convalescent COVID-19.

This chain uses TRBV6-5 with TRBJ1-2; 11 positions agree with TRBD1. Losses at the gene ends were 2 bases for V and 8 bases for J; bases not matched to a gene: 4. The CDR3 extends over 14 amino acids. Germline loops: CDR1 MNHEY, CDR2 SVGAGI. CDR3 in amino acids: CASSYGDRGVGYTF. For the CDR3, the DNA is TGTGCCAGCAGTTACGGGGACAGGGGGGTAGGCTACACCTTC.

This chain uses TRBV19 with TRBJ2-3; D is perhaps TRBD1 (6 bases). The CDR3 covers 17 residues. V gave up 0 bases and J gave up 3 bases, with 16 bases separating them. CDR1 is LNHDA, CDR2 SQIVND, per germline (reference sequence). CDR3 region: CASSIDRTGRGTDTQYF. Written as DNA, the CDR3 is TGTGCCAGTAGTATAGATCGAACAGGGAGAGGTACAGATACGCAGTATTTT. The full variable domain, its missing parts supplied by reference TRBV19 and TRBJ2-3, is DGGITQSPKYLFRKEGQNVTLSCEQNLNHDAMYWYRQDPGQGLRLIYYSQIVNDFQKGDIAEGYSVSREKKESFPLTVTSAQKNPTAFYLCASSIDRTGRGTDTQYFGPGTRLTVL.

This chain joins TRBV9 and TRBJ1-2, with 7 nucleotides matching TRBD1. V shed 4 bases and J 7 bases; nucleotides not matched to a gene: 16. This CDR3 is 16 amino acids long. Germline V gene sequence: CDR1 SGDLS, CDR2 YYNGEE. This CDR3 is CASSNMFDRASSGYTF. CDR3 bases: TGTGCCAGCAGCAACATGTTCGACAGGGCCTCCAGTGGCTACACCTTC.

The chain has TRBV11-2 and TRBJ1-1; TRBD1 aligns across 10 bases. The germline gives CDR1 SGHAT, CDR2 FQNNGV. CDR3 length equals 13 residues. V was pared by 7 bases and J by 6 bases, with 5 bases of the junction left unmatched. The DNA for the CDR3 is TGTGCCAGCACCGACAGGGGGCCCCCTGAAGCTTTCTTT. Protein sequence: CASTDRGPPEAFF.

The chain links TRBV27 to TRBJ1-1; D uncertain. Between the trimmed V and J ends, which lost 2 bases and 5 bases, there was a span of 12 bases. Germline loops: CDR1 MNHEY, CDR2 SMNVEV (reference sequence). This CDR3 has 14 amino acids. CDR3: CASSLREGGTEAFF. The CDR3 DNA reads TGTGCCAGCAGTTTACGGGAGGGAGGGACTGAAGCTTTCTTT.

In its sample, this clone was seen a few times. The V gene is TRBV21-1, the J gene TRBJ1-6; no check of the table's D call, TRBD1, against the DNA was made. TRBV21-1 corresponds to a pseudogene. The CDR3 runs to 15 residues. This chain's CDR3 is CASSKIIGQSSPLHF. The CDR3 DNA follows: TGTGCCAGCAGCAAAATCATTGGACAGAGCTCACCCCTCCACTTT.

V is TRBV25-1 and J is TRBJ1-4; perhaps TRBD1 as D (6 bases). Germline lookup yields CDR1 MGHDK and CDR2 SYGVNS. This CDR3 is built from 13 residues. V was shortened by 5 bases and J by 5 bases, with 9 bases between the two germline ends. DNA for the CDR3: TGTGCCAGCAGTAGGACAGTAAATGAAAAACTGTTTTTT. It is translated as CASSRTVNEKLFF.

The chain links TRBV19 to TRBJ1-2; possibly TRBD1 for D (5 bases). The CDR3 consists of 17 residues. Germline V gene sequence: CDR1 LNHDA, CDR2 SQIVND (reference sequence). The germline V and J ends were trimmed by 1 base and 0 bases, with 15 bases remaining between them. The CDR3, as DNA: TGTGCCAGTAGTATAGGTTGGAGGGACCACGCTAACTATGGCTACACCTTC. Translated, it gives CASSIGWRDHANYGYTF.

CDR3 protein: CASSLIGGAWRYTF. CDR3 nucleotide sequence: TGTGCCAGCAGCCTTATTGGAGGGGCTTGGCGCTACACCTTC. V usage is TRBV7-9 and J usage is TRBJ1-2; D possibly corresponds to TRBD1 (5 bases). V lost 5 bases and J lost 9, with 19 bases in between. Per the germline V gene, CDR1 is SEHNR and CDR2 is FQNEAQ (reference sequence). The CDR3 sequence is 14 residues long.

V usage is TRBV11-2 and J usage is TRBJ2-3, with a possible D match to TRBD1 (5 bases). This CDR3 spans 15 amino acids. CDR1 and CDR2 from the germline V gene are SGHAT and FQNNGV. V was shortened by 1 base and J by 3 bases, with 11 bases between the two germline ends. CDR3 sequence: CASSLGVGQTDTQYF. The CDR3 DNA is TGTGCCAGCAGCTTAGGCGTGGGGCAAACAGATACGCAGTATTTT.

The chain uses TRBV6-6 and TRBJ2-1; D perhaps matches TRBD1 (5 bases). Germline-derived CDR1 and CDR2 are MNHNY and SVGAGI (reference sequence). The CDR3 consists of 15 residues. The V gene lost 6 bases and the J gene lost 3 bases, with 15 bases spanning the gap. The CDR3 loop is CASRSGAKLYNEQFF. CDR3 DNA sequence: TGTGCCAGCAGGTCTGGGGCGAAGCTCTACAATGAGCAGTTCTTC.

V usage is TRBV5-6 and J usage is TRBJ2-1; weak D call: TRBD1 (7 bases). V dropped 5 bases and J dropped 2 bases, with 11 bases sitting between them. CDR3 length equals 14 residues. CDR1 is SGHDT and CDR2 is YYEEEE in the germline V gene. CDR3 in amino acids: CASSRRGPYNEQFF. The CDR3 DNA follows: TGTGCCAGCAGTCGGAGGGGGCCCTACAATGAGCAGTTCTTC.

The V and J genes are TRBV14 and TRBJ1-3, with a possible D match to TRBD1 (6 bases). Germline CDR1 and CDR2: SGHDN and FVKESK. Trimming took 4 bases from V and 2 from J, leaving 12 bases between them. The CDR3 is made up of 15 amino acids. CDR3 amino acids: CASSPRGTTGNTIYF. In nucleotides, the CDR3 is TGTGCCAGCAGCCCTAGGGGGACCACTGGAAACACCATATATTTT.

V and J are TRBV21-1 and TRBJ2-7; TRBD2 was called by the table and not checked on the DNA. TRBV21-1 is an annotated pseudogene. This CDR3 region has 15 residues. CDR3 nucleotides: TGTGCCAGCAGCAACTCCCCCGACTGTGGATACGAGCAGTACGTC. Translated: CASSNSPDCGYEQYV.

The chain recombines TRBV28 with TRBJ1-4; D is uncertain. CDR1 and CDR2 (germline): MDHEN, SYDVKM. Deletions cut 5 bases from V and 4 bases from J, with 20 bases between. This CDR3 contains 17 residues. The CDR3 is CASSPPKTRVINEKLFF. The CDR3, as DNA: TGTGCCAGCAGTCCCCCAAAAACGAGAGTAATTAATGAAAAACTGTTTTTT.

The chain links TRBV5-8 to TRBJ1-2; 11 nucleotides match TRBD1. This CDR3 has 15 amino acids. J gave up 3 bases and V 0 bases, and 1 base lay outside the gene matches. In germline, CDR1 is SGHTS, CDR2 YDEGEE. The CDR3 sequence: CASSLVGQGDYGYTF. CDR3 sequence (DNA): TGTGCCAGCAGCTTGGTGGGACAGGGGGACTATGGCTACACCTTC.

This clone has only a few counts. The chain is built from TRBV12-3 or TRBV12-4 and TRBJ2-7; 8 nucleotides line up with TRBD2. With 6 bases clipped from V and 9 bases from J, the junction kept 10 bases outside the gene matches. The CDR3 totals 13 residues. As DNA, the CDR3 is TGTGCCAGCAGCCCGTCCGGGGGGGAACGGCAGTACGTC. This translates into CASSPSGGERQYV.

The chain employs TRBV19 and TRBJ1-1, with no clear D. The CDR3 is made up of 13 amino acids. Trimming stripped 5 bases from V and 2 bases from J, with 9 bases between. Looked up from germline, CDR1 is LNHDA and CDR2 is SQIVND (reference sequence). CDR3 in DNA: TGTGCCAGTAGTGCCGGACTTAACACTGAAGCTTTCTTT. It is translated as CASSAGLNTEAFF.

The chain employs TRBV2 and TRBJ1-1, with D maybe TRBD1 (5 bases). Germline V lookup: CDR1 SNHLY, CDR2 FYNNEI. The CDR3 is made up of 14 amino acids. V was clipped by 5 bases and J by 1 base, with 11 bases between them. The CDR3 here is CASSPRRGNTEAFF. CDR3 coding DNA: TGTGCCAGCAGTCCCCGTAGGGGGAACACTGAAGCTTTCTTT.

V gene TRBV5-1 combines with J gene TRBJ2-1; 8 bases fit TRBD1. Germline V gives CDR1 SGHRS, CDR2 YFSETQ. The CDR3 totals 17 residues. V lost 2 bases and J lost 5; bases outside the gene matches: 12. CDR3 bases: TGCGCCAGCAGCTTAAACCCCCCGGGACAGGTGAACAATGAGCAGTTCTTC. Its protein is CASSLNPPGQVNNEQFF.

The chain carries TRBV5-1 and TRBJ2-1, with TRBD1 matching 8 bases. The V and J ends lost 5 bases and 4 bases, in that order; junction bases with no gene match: 11. CDR1 SGHRS and CDR2 YFSETQ come from the germline V gene. This CDR3 contains 16 residues. In nucleotides, the CDR3 is TGCGCCAGCAGACCCAGGACAGGGCAACATTACAATGAGCAGTTCTTC. This translates into CASRPRTGQHYNEQFF.

The CDR3 region is CASSIETGAEAFF. As DNA, the CDR3 is TGTGCCAGTAGTATAGAGACAGGGGCTGAAGCTTTCTTT. The V and J genes are TRBV19 and TRBJ1-1, with TRBD1 matching over 8 bases. The V gene end was trimmed by 0 bases and the J gene end by 6 bases; junction bases not matched to a gene: 0. This CDR3 comprises 13 residues. Germline assignment: CDR1 LNHDA and CDR2 SQIVND (reference sequence).

The chain employs TRBV28 and TRBJ2-5; TRBD1 matches at 7 bases. The CDR3 is 20 residues long. V gave up 4 bases and J gave up 0 bases; unmatched junction bases: 20. Germline CDR1 reads MDHEN; CDR2 reads SYDVKM. In DNA form, the CDR3 reads TGTGCCAGCAGTTCAGTAATAAAACGGGACAGCCGAGGGTACCAAGAGACCCAGTACTTC. It yields the protein CASSSVIKRDSRGYQETQYF.

The chain has TRBV12-5 and TRBJ2-1; D is undetermined. Germline CDR1 is LGHNT and CDR2 is FRNRAP. There are 15 residues in the CDR3. V was trimmed by 0 bases and J by 8 bases, leaving 14 bases between them. The CDR3 sequence: CASGLVLGPADEQFF. CDR3 DNA: TGTGCTAGTGGTTTGGTACTGGGCCCCGCCGATGAGCAGTTCTTC.

The chain uses TRBV6-2 or TRBV6-3 and TRBJ1-2, with D unresolved. The CDR3 consists of 14 residues. The V end lost 6 bases, the J end lost 3 bases, and 14 bases lay between the germline ends. Germline V gene sequence: CDR1 MNHEY, CDR2 SVGEGT. The CDR3 region is CASSPRRDDYGYTF. For the CDR3, the DNA is TGTGCCAGCAGCCCAAGGAGGGATGACTATGGCTACACCTTC.

This clone was counted a single time. The chain links TRBV2 to TRBJ2-5; 7 bases fit TRBD2. The V gene's germline CDR1 is SNHLY and CDR2 FYNNEI. This CDR3 has 15 amino acids. Trimming at V came to 1 base and at J to 2 bases, leaving 4 bases not matched to a gene. The CDR3: CASSEDGGRQETQYF. The CDR3 DNA reads TGTGCCAGCAGTGAAGATGGCGGGAGACAAGAGACCCAGTACTTC. Combining the CDR3 with reference TRBV2 and TRBJ2-5 gives the whole variable domain EPEVTQTPSHQVTQMGQEVILRCVPISNHLYFYWYRQILGQKVEFLVSFYNNEISEKSEIFDDQFSVERPDGSNFTLKIRSTKLEDSAMYFCASSEDGGRQETQYFGPGTRLLVL.

The gene calls are TRBV2 and TRBJ2-7; 8 bases line up with TRBD1. V was pared by 6 bases and J by 2 bases, with 3 bases of the junction left unmatched. Germline CDR1 is SNHLY and CDR2 is FYNNEI. CDR3 length: 13 amino acids. The CDR3: CASRARGPYEQYV. The CDR3 DNA reads TGTGCCAGCAGGGCCAGGGGGCCCTACGAGCAGTACGTC.